The 20 T cell receptor beta chains reported below all come from one sample, sequenced in a study of cytomegalovirus exposure and HLA in healthy donors. It was with 60 Vbeta and 13 Jbeta primers that the PCR ran. Generated by immunoSEQ multiplex PCR, the TCRdb table keeps only in-frame clones and is missing some. The sample lists roughly 110,000 clones, 70% to 80% occurring once. The source material was PBMCs. Every receptor here comes from a woman aged 30 to 39 in good health and CMV-seropositive.

This sequence joins TRBV6-1 and TRBJ2-7; 7 nucleotides align to TRBD2. This CDR3 has 12 amino acids. Unmatched junction bases numbered 7, after V lost 8 bases and J lost 6 bases. CDR1 MNHNS and CDR2 SASEGT come from the germline V gene. The CDR3 is CASVEAGREQYF. CDR3 in DNA: TGTGCCAGCGTAGAAGCGGGACGCGAGCAGTACTTC.

This clone was detected only a few times. This chain connects TRBV2 to TRBJ1-6; a possible D gene is TRBD1 (6 bases). Per the germline V gene, CDR1 is SNHLY and CDR2 is FYNNEI. Trimming stripped 6 bases from V and 0 bases from J, with 9 bases between. The CDR3 has 15 amino acids. The DNA for the CDR3 is TGTGCCAGCAGAACAGGGAGCTCCTATAATTCACCCCTCCACTTT. Its protein is CASRTGSSYNSPLHF.

This clone was detected a few times. The chain couples TRBV19 to TRBJ2-2, with D possibly being TRBD1 (6 bases). CDR3 size: 16 residues. V was pared by 6 bases and J by 6 bases, with 20 bases between. Germline V CDR1 and CDR2: LNHDA, SQIVND (reference sequence). The CDR3 DNA reads as TGTGCCAGTAGCGTTCACCAGGGGATTGAGGCCGGGGAGCTGTTTTTT. Translated: CASSVHQGIEAGELFF.

V gene TRBV10-3 combines with J gene TRBJ1-5; D not resolved. The CDR3 loop spans 18 amino acids. V was trimmed by 3 bases and J by 1 base, leaving 19 bases between them. CDR1 is ENHRY, CDR2 SYGVKD, per germline. This chain's CDR3 is CAISESQAEGSSNQPQHF. The CDR3 DNA reads TGTGCCATCAGTGAATCTCAGGCTGAGGGATCGAGCAATCAGCCCCAGCATTTT.

In this sample, this clone turned up a few times. The CDR3 spells CASRSGLAGVEQYF. CDR3 in DNA: TGTGCCAGTAGAAGTGGACTAGCGGGAGTTGAGCAGTACTTC. The V gene is TRBV19, the J gene TRBJ2-5; 13 bases agree with TRBD2. The CDR3 has 14 residues. V trimming: 6 bases; J trimming: 11 bases; junction bases outside the gene matches: 9. The germline V gene encodes CDR1 LNHDA and CDR2 SQIVND (reference sequence).

J is TRBJ1-4 and V is TRBV2, with D possibly being TRBD1 (6 bases). Germline V gene data show CDR1 as SNHLY and CDR2 as FYNNEI. The length of the CDR3 is 13 residues. V shed 10 bases and J shed 4 bases, with 13 bases lying between them. CDR3 region: CAMRQDLNEKLFF. CDR3 bases: TGTGCCATGCGACAGGACCTTAATGAAAAACTGTTTTTT.

The chain uses TRBV7-8 and TRBJ1-2, with a weak D call TRBD1 (6 bases). Germline loops: CDR1 SGHVS, CDR2 FQNEAQ. The CDR3 runs to 14 residues. V was clipped by 5 bases and J by 2 bases, with 12 bases between them. The CDR3 DNA reads as TGTGCCAGCAGCGCGACAGGTCCCAACTATGGCTACACCTTC. Protein sequence: CASSATGPNYGYTF. Full variable domain (rest looked up from reference TRBV7-8 and TRBJ1-2): GAGVSQSPRYKVAKRGQDVALRCDPISGHVSLFWYQQALGQGPEFLTYFQNEAQLDKSGLPSDRFFAERPEGSVSTLKIQRTQQEDSAVYLCASSATGPNYGYTFGSGTRLTVV.

This clone was counted between two and nine times. The chain links TRBV30 to TRBJ2-1, with D possibly TRBD1 on 6 matching bases. The V end lost 5 bases, the J end lost 3 bases, and 11 bases lay between the germline ends. CDR3 length: 13 amino acids. Germline values: CDR1 GTSNPN, CDR2 SVGIG (reference sequence). CDR3 loop: CAWFTGYYNEQFF. The CDR3 DNA sequence: TGTGCCTGGTTCACAGGGTACTACAATGAGCAGTTCTTC.

This chain joins TRBV5-1 and TRBJ2-3; D is uncertain. The CDR3 contains 12 residues. Germline CDR1 is SGHRS and CDR2 is YFSETQ. Trimming stripped 0 bases from V and 5 bases from J, with 4 bases between. CDR3 residues: CASSLAVDTQYF. CDR3 DNA: TGCGCCAGCAGCTTGGCAGTAGATACGCAGTATTTT.

This clone was seen only a few times. The chain recombines TRBV13 with TRBJ2-3; weak D call: TRBD2 (6 bases). Germline CDR1 is PRHDT and CDR2 is FYEKMQ (reference sequence). V lost 6 bases and J 0 bases, leaving 7 bases between the germline ends. This CDR3 comprises 13 residues. The CDR3 DNA sequence: TGTGCCAGCAGACGGGGGAGCACAGATACGCAGTATTTT. Translated: CASRRGSTDTQYF. Drawing the rest from reference TRBV13 and TRBJ2-3, the complete variable domain is AAGVIQSPRHLIKEKRETATLKCYPIPRHDTVYWYQQGPGQDPQFLISFYEKMQSDKGSIPDRFSAQQFSDYHSELNMSSLELGDSALYFCASRRGSTDTQYFGPGTRLTVL.

The J gene is TRBJ2-5, the V gene TRBV6-5; D is perhaps TRBD2 (5 bases). V lost 3 bases and J lost 5, with 16 bases in between. CDR3 length equals 15 residues. Germline CDR1 is MNHEY and CDR2 is SVGAGI. In nucleotides, the CDR3 is TGTGCCAGCAGTTATTCAATTGACCGGGGTGAGACCCAGTACTTC. This gives the protein CASSYSIDRGETQYF.

V usage is TRBV7-9 and J usage is TRBJ1-4; unclear D gene. Trimming stripped 7 bases from V and 8 bases from J, with 11 bases between. This CDR3 is built from 12 residues. CDR1 SEHNR and CDR2 FQNEAQ come from the germline V gene (reference sequence). As DNA, the CDR3 is TGTGCCAGCACTTACCTGGAGGAAAAACTGTTTTTT. Translation gives CASTYLEEKLFF. The full variable domain, completed using reference TRBV7-9 and TRBJ1-4, is DTGVSQNPRHKITKRGQNVTFRCDPISEHNRLYWYRQTLGQGPEFLTYFQNEAQLEKSRLLSDRFSAERPKGSFSTLEIQRTEQGDSAMYLCASTYLEEKLFFGSGTQLSVL.

In its sample, this clone was seen once. The V gene is TRBV29-1, the J gene TRBJ2-7; D is unclear. The CDR3 contains 13 residues. Deletions cut 0 bases from V and 3 bases from J, with 9 bases between. Germline V gene data show CDR1 as SQVTM and CDR2 as ANQGSEA. Here the CDR3 reads CSVEDTLVYEQYF. CDR3 coding DNA: TGCAGCGTTGAAGACACGCTAGTCTACGAGCAGTACTTC.

This rearrangement joins TRBV4-1 to TRBJ2-3; 8 bases map to TRBD2. The germline CDR1 and CDR2 sequences are MGHRA and YSYEKL. V was pared by 1 base and J by 3 bases, with 6 bases of the junction left unmatched. This CDR3 is 16 amino acids long. The CDR3 sequence is CASSQVRGGETDTQYF. DNA of the CDR3: TGCGCCAGCAGCCAAGTTCGGGGGGGGGAGACAGATACGCAGTATTTT.

V is TRBV29-1 and J is TRBJ1-1; perhaps TRBD1 as D (6 bases). Germline loops: CDR1 SQVTM, CDR2 ANQGSEA. The CDR3 length is 13 residues. V lost 6 bases and J 1 base, leaving 12 bases between the germline ends. The CDR3 coding sequence is TGCAGCGTGGACAGTTTTGAGAACACTGAAGCTTTCTTT. As protein: CSVDSFENTEAFF.

The V call is TRBV30, the J call TRBJ2-5; 14 positions match TRBD2. Germline values: CDR1 GTSNPN, CDR2 SVGIG (reference sequence). The CDR3 extends over 17 amino acids. V lost 0 bases and J lost 3; bases outside the gene matches: 6. The CDR3 DNA follows: TGTGCCTGGAGTGTTTCTAGACTAGCGGGAGGGAAAGAGACCCAGTACTTC. It translates to CAWSVSRLAGGKETQYF.

The gene calls are TRBV5-1 and TRBJ2-3, with 8 bases identical to TRBD1. Germline assignment: CDR1 SGHRS and CDR2 YFSETQ. The CDR3 has 17 amino acids. V gave up 4 bases and J gave up 2 bases; unmatched junction bases: 12. The CDR3 DNA sequence: TGCGCCAGCAGCCACACGGGACAGGCGACACCCACAGATACGCAGTATTTT. Protein sequence: CASSHTGQATPTDTQYF.

The V call is TRBV18, the J call TRBJ2-7; D is possibly TRBD1 (5 bases). Germline V gene lookup returns CDR1 KGHSH and CDR2 LQKENI. Trimming pared 3 bases from V and 4 bases from J, leaving 19 bases between. This CDR3 region has 16 residues. The CDR3 nucleotides are TGTGCCAGCTCACCTCCGTCGGGTCGACAGTATTACGAGCAGTACTTC. It yields the protein CASSPPSGRQYYEQYF.

This clone has just a few counts. The rearrangement joins TRBV9 to TRBJ1-3; 9 positions agree with TRBD1. V lost 0 bases, J lost 1 base, and 5 bases stayed unmatched. CDR3 size: 17 residues. Looked up from germline, CDR1 is SGDLS and CDR2 is YYNGEE. CDR3 DNA: TGTGCCAGCAGCGTAGCATTAGGACAGGGGTCTGGAAACACCATATATTTT. Translation gives CASSVALGQGSGNTIYF.

The chain combines TRBV30 with TRBJ2-1; 11 positions match TRBD2. Unmatched junction bases numbered 2, after V lost 2 bases and J lost 8 bases. CDR3 length: 13 residues. Germline CDR1 and CDR2: GTSNPN and SVGIG (reference sequence). CDR3 sequence (DNA): TGTGCCTGGAGTTTGACTAGCGGGGATGAGCAGTTCTTC. Translating it yields CAWSLTSGDEQFF.